Detailed here is one TCR beta chain. What it binds is unknown. The data are from a study of vaccination effects on CD4 cells after COVID-19. Study results and caveats: The study found marked clonal contraction of infection- and vaccine-induced clones late after vaccination.

TCRdb's copy holds only in-frame clones and misses some; the assay was immunoSEQ multiplex PCR. The sample has 30,000 to 35,000 clones; around 78% are singletons. Before sequencing took place, the ViraFEST assay used viral peptide pools to expand antigen-specific CD4+ T cells. Upon completion of about 10 days in culture, CD4+ T cells were isolated. Nucleocapsid antibody tests were negative, and the vaccine recipients had no prior SARS-CoV-2 infection. Half of the medium was exchanged for IL-2 medium on both days 3 and 7. J lost 10 bases, V lost 1 base, and 13 bases had no gene match. The germline gives CDR1 SEHNR, CDR2 FQNEAQ (reference sequence). CDR3 length equals 16 residues.

The chain joins TRBV7-9 to TRBJ2-1; 7 bases are shared with TRBD2. The source was CD4+ T cells from PBMCs cultured with HCoV-OC43 spike peptides, collected before COVID-19 vaccination. Described subset: HCoV-OC43 spike overlapping peptide pool stimulation. This clonotype was obtained from a human donor who received a COVID-19 vaccine. Written as DNA, the CDR3 is TGTGCCAGCAGCTTAGGGTGGGCGGTAGCGGGCTCAGAGCAGTTCTTC. Translation gives CASSLGWAVAGSEQFF.